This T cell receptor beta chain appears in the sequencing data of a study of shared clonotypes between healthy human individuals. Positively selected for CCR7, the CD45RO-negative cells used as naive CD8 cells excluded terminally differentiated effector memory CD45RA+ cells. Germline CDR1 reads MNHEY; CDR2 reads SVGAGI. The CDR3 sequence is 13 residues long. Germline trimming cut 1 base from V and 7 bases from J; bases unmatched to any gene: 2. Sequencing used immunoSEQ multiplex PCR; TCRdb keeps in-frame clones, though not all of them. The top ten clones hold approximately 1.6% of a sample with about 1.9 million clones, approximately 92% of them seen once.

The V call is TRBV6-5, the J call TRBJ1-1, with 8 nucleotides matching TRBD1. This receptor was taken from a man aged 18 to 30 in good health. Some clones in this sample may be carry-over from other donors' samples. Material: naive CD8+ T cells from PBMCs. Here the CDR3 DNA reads TGTGCCAGCAGTTACTGGACAGGGCTTGAAGCTTTCTTT. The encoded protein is CASSYWTGLEAFF.